The T cell receptor (beta chain) described here comes from a study of T cells in Graves' hyperthyroidism and ophthalmopathy. Study-wide results and limits: Within blood appeared most thyroid clonotypes that had expanded above 0.001. From stable hyperthyroidism, ophthalmopathy was set apart by a 13 V-J model.

Amplification of TCR beta CDR3 regions used RNA as the template. A set of HTBI primers served as the primers for a first-round RT-PCR of the TCR CDR3. TCRdb re-derived calls from the multiplex PCR reads in MiXCR, one entry per CDR3 protein. Of under 650,000 distinct CDR3 sequences in the sample, 15% to 20% are singletons; the top ten hold 3.8%. CDR1 and CDR2 (germline): SEHNR, FQNEAQ (reference sequence). This CDR3 spans 11 amino acids. V lost 6 bases, J lost 7 bases, and 10 bases lay in between. This clonotype was picked up many times. Its target is unknown. Stable Graves' hyperthyroidism denoted no ophthalmopathy progression over 18 months.

Material: blood. The rearrangement joins TRBV7-9 to TRBJ2-7, with no clear D. The TCR was taken from a woman in her twenties or thirties with Graves' hyperthyroidism. The CDR3 loop reads CASRKATEQYF. Written as DNA, the CDR3 is TGTGCCAGCAGAAAGGCGACGGAGCAGTACTTC.